A selection of T cell receptor beta chains follows, all from one sample in a study of blood T cell repertoires in COVID-19. Only in-frame clones appear in the TCRdb table, and some are missing; sequencing was by immunoSEQ multiplex PCR. Among roughly 330,000 clones listed, around 82% were seen once. Sequenced sample: peripheral blood. The receptor source for this set is a woman aged 50 to 60 with acute or convalescent COVID-19. Each CDR3 is given with its conserved first and last residue. A D gene is named only where the DNA matches it firmly. Clone size is shown for a subset of rows, as once, few, many or a class of expanded clone.

v_gene	d_gene	abundance	j_gene	CDR3nt	CDR3aa
TRBV2	TRBD1	-	TRBJ1-2	TGTGCCAGCACCCCACGGGCAGGGGGCAGATATGGCTACACCTTC	CASTPRAGGRYGYTF
TRBV28	-	-	TRBJ2-1	TGTGCCAGCAGTTTACCGGGGGGCCGCTACAATGAGCAGTTCTTC	CASSLPGGRYNEQFF
TRBV7-9	-	-	TRBJ1-1	TGTGCCAGCACCCTCGGGACTGAAGCTTTCTTT	CASTLGTEAFF
TRBV19	TRBD1	-	TRBJ1-1	TGTGCCAGTAGCCAGGGACAGGTGAACACTGAAGCTTTCTTT	CASSQGQVNTEAFF
TRBV5-5	-	-	TRBJ2-6	TGTGCCAGCAGCTTGGAGTCAACTCTTGGGGCCAACGTCCTGACTTTC	CASSLESTLGANVLTF
TRBV7-6	TRBD1	-	TRBJ2-3	TGTGCCAGCAGCTCTGACAAGGGGGCTCCGCAGTATTTT	CASSSDKGAPQYF
TRBV24-1	TRBD2	-	TRBJ2-7	TGTGCCACCAGTGGCACTAGCGGGACCGTCGAGCAGTACTTC	CATSGTSGTVEQYF
TRBV7-2	TRBD1	-	TRBJ1-2	TGTGCCAGCACGATTCCGGGACAGGGGGTTTTCGGCTACACCTTC	CASTIPGQGVFGYTF
TRBV7-9	-	-	TRBJ1-2	TGTGCCAGCAGCACTCAAGGACAAGAAGGCTACACCTTC	CASSTQGQEGYTF
TRBV2	-	-	TRBJ1-3	TGTGCCAGCAGTCTACAGGTCTCTGGAAACACCATATATTTT	CASSLQVSGNTIYF
TRBV6-6	-	-	TRBJ1-3	TGTGCCAGCAGCCTATCCGGGGACACCATATATTTT	CASSLSGDTIYF
TRBV5-1	TRBD1	once	TRBJ2-6	TGCGCCAGCAGCTTGGGGGACAGGGGGTCTGGGGCCAACGTCCTGACTTTC	CASSLGDRGSGANVLTF
TRBV19	-	-	TRBJ1-1	TGTGCCAGTAGTCCGTCACAGGGGAACACTGAAGCTTTCTTT	CASSPSQGNTEAFF
TRBV6-5	TRBD1	-	TRBJ2-3	TGTGCCAGCAGGAGGGGAGACAGGGGGACAGATACGCAGTATTTT	CASRRGDRGTDTQYF
TRBV7-9	TRBD2	-	TRBJ2-3	TGTGCCAGCTCCAACGGACTAGCAAGCACAGATACGCAGTATTTT	CASSNGLASTDTQYF
TRBV4-2	-	-	TRBJ2-7	TGTGCCAGCAGCCAAGAACTCGGAGGGTCGTCTTACGAGCAGTACTTC	CASSQELGGSSYEQYF
TRBV30	-	-	TRBJ1-2	TGTGCCTGGAGTGTGTCGGGCAGGGAGGACTATGGCTACACCTTC	CAWSVSGREDYGYTF
TRBV19	-	-	TRBJ1-3	TGTGCCAGCGCCCAGGGGATGTTGGGAAACACCATATATTTT	CASAQGMLGNTIYF
TRBV12-3/TRBV12-4	TRBD1	-	TRBJ2-1	TGTGCCAGCAGTCCAGGGACAGGGCATGAGCAGTTCTTC	CASSPGTGHEQFF
TRBV5-1	TRBD1	-	TRBJ1-2	TGCGCCAGCAGCTCAGAGGACAGGGGGCCTGGCTACACCTTC	CASSSEDRGPGYTF
TRBV28	-	-	TRBJ2-7	TGTGCCAGCAGTTTTATGAGGAACGAGCAGTACTTC	CASSFMRNEQYF
TRBV7-2	TRBD1	-	TRBJ1-5	TGTGCCAGCAGGTCACAGGGGGCTCTGGGCAATCAGCCCCAGCATTTT	CASRSQGALGNQPQHF
TRBV11-2	-	-	TRBJ1-6	TGTGCCAGCAGCTACGGGGAGGCTCAATCACCCCTCCACTTT	CASSYGEAQSPLHF
TRBV21-1	-	-	TRBJ2-5	TGTGCCTCACTGCCCTCCGGGACTACGGGGGAACGATACTTC	CASLPSGTTGERYF
TRBV6-5	TRBD2	few	TRBJ2-3	TGTGCCAGCGGATACCCGGGGGGGGCGGATACGCAGTATTTT	CASGYPGGADTQYF
TRBV10-1	-	-	TRBJ1-6	TGCGCCAGCAGCGGGGGTGGCTTCGCACCCCTCCACTTT	CASSGGGFAPLHF
TRBV5-1	-	-	TRBJ2-5	TGCGCCAGCAAGGTGAGGTCTTCGGTAGCAGAGACCCAGTACTTC	CASKVRSSVAETQYF
TRBV24-1	TRBD1	-	TRBJ2-2	TGTGCCACCGGGGACAGGGGGAACACCGGGGAGCTGTTTTTT	CATGDRGNTGELFF
TRBV3-1/TRBV3-2	TRBD1	few	TRBJ1-1	TGTGCCAGCAGCCAGGGGGACAGGGGGGGCACTGAAGCTTTCTTT	CASSQGDRGGTEAFF
TRBV29-1	-	-	TRBJ2-1	TGCAGCGTTGTCCCGGAAAACCTAGTGGGTGAGCAGTTCTTC	CSVVPENLVGEQFF
TRBV2	-	-	TRBJ2-2	TGTGCCAGCAGTCCAGGGCCCGGGGAGCTGTTTTTT	CASSPGPGELFF
TRBV12-3/TRBV12-4	-	-	TRBJ1-5	TGTGCCAGCAGTTTAGAAGGGGATCAGCCCCAGCATTTT	CASSLEGDQPQHF
TRBV27	-	-	TRBJ2-1	TGTGCCAGCAGTTTATCGTCCCCTCTGTACAATGAGCAGTTCTTC	CASSLSSPLYNEQFF
TRBV7-3	TRBD1	-	TRBJ1-6	TGTGCCAGCAGCTTAATGGGGACAGGGGATTCACCCCTCCACTTT	CASSLMGTGDSPLHF
TRBV27	TRBD1	-	TRBJ1-2	TGTGCCAGCAGTCCCGACAGGGACTATGGCTACACCTTC	CASSPDRDYGYTF
TRBV3-1/TRBV3-2	TRBD2	-	TRBJ2-1	TGTGCCAGCAGTCAGCGGGGGGGCGTCAATGAGCAGTTCTTC	CASSQRGGVNEQFF
TRBV2	-	once	TRBJ1-4	TGCGCCAGCGTGTACAGGGTAAATGAAAAACTGTTTTTT	CASVYRVNEKLFF
TRBV5-1	-	-	TRBJ1-3	TGCGCCAGCAGCTTGGCAGGGACTCGCTCTGGAAACACCATATATTTT	CASSLAGTRSGNTIYF
TRBV3-1/TRBV3-2	TRBD2	-	TRBJ2-3	TGTGCCAGCAGCCAAGTCGGGGGGGAAGGGTTTGATACGCAGTATTTT	CASSQVGGEGFDTQYF